Listed here is a single T cell receptor beta chain. Original methodology: Estimation of nucleated cell counts relied on the amplification of reference gene primers. Repertoires were generated with immunoSEQ multiplex PCR, while TCRdb's copy carries only in-frame clones and drops some. D and trimming come from the DNA, and the V and J calls and clone size come from that table. The repertoire holds about 270,000 clones, with 81% as singletons. Germline V CDR1 and CDR2: SEHNR, FQNEAQ (reference sequence). The ends were cut back, 5 bases at V and 9 bases at J, with 11 bases in the middle. The CDR3 loop spans 12 amino acids. The data were taken from a study of blood T cell repertoires in COVID-19. Study overall: From T cells, B-cell-depleted T cells, or PBMCs came the material, which was cDNA or gDNA.

The sequence came from a woman in her sixties with active or convalescent COVID-19. The chain is built from TRBV7-9 and TRBJ1-3; TRBD1 might be the D (5 bases). The material sequenced was peripheral blood. The CDR3 loop is CASSLSGGTIYF. CDR3 DNA sequence: TGTGCCAGCAGCCTATCCGGGGGCACCATATATTTT.